Each of the 17 T cell receptor beta chains below was sequenced from the same sample in a study of blood T cells in healthy people across ages. Next came a second PCR, run for roughly 6 to 11 cycles, which used a sample-barcoded 5' primer along with a J-beta primer mix. Using its own MiXCR run on the 5' RACE reads, TCRdb lists one record per CDR3 protein. The sample records roughly 1,500,000 distinct CDR3 sequences, 42% being singletons. Sequencing was performed on blood. The receptors were sampled from a woman under 30 in good health.

The J gene is TRBJ2-3, the V gene TRBV30, with D perhaps matching TRBD2 (7 bases). From germline, CDR1 is GTSNPN and CDR2 SVGIG (reference sequence). CDR3 length equals 14 residues. Deletions cut 0 bases from V and 5 bases from J, with 12 bases between. CDR3 sequence: CAWSVGGARDTQYF. The CDR3 DNA reads as TGTGCCTGGAGTGTAGGGGGGGCAAGAGATACGCAGTATTTT.

The chain combines TRBV5-1 with TRBJ2-7; 8 bases map to TRBD1. Germline V gives CDR1 SGHRS, CDR2 YFSETQ. V shed 4 bases, J shed 0 bases, and the junction held 9 bases outside the gene matches. The CDR3 is made up of 16 amino acids. The CDR3 loop reads CASSPGQGAPSYEQYF. The CDR3 coding sequence is TGCGCCAGCAGCCCAGGACAGGGTGCGCCCTCCTACGAGCAGTACTTC.

This chain connects TRBV5-1 to TRBJ2-7; 9 bases line up with TRBD1. V shed 4 bases, J shed 7 bases, and the junction held 12 bases outside the gene matches. CDR3 size: 15 residues. Per the germline V gene, CDR1 is SGHRS and CDR2 is YFSETQ. DNA for the CDR3: TGCGCCAGCAGCCCGCGGACAGGGGATCGGGGTGAGCAGTACTTC. Its protein is CASSPRTGDRGEQYF.

The chain couples TRBV19 to TRBJ1-1; D not certain. Germline-derived CDR1 and CDR2 are LNHDA and SQIVND (reference sequence). CDR3 size: 13 residues. V lost 7 bases, J lost 0 bases, and 9 bases lay in between. In DNA form, the CDR3 reads TGTGCCAGTACTGCGCGAATGAACACTGAAGCTTTCTTT. As protein: CASTARMNTEAFF.

This clonotype was seen more than once but under ten times. The chain links TRBV29-1 to TRBJ2-3, with TRBD2 identical over 13 bases. Unmatched junction bases numbered 4, after V lost 4 bases and J lost 3 bases. The CDR3 loop spans 15 amino acids. Germline V gene data show CDR1 as SQVTM and CDR2 as ANQGSEA. The chain's CDR3 is CSVGTSGSITDTQYF. Written as DNA, the CDR3 is TGCAGCGTTGGGACTAGCGGGAGTATTACAGATACGCAGTATTTT.

A remark on this clonotype: It differs at one base from a far larger clone, so likely a read error. The rearrangement uses TRBV12-3 or TRBV12-4 and TRBJ2-3; no reliable D call. This CDR3 has 12 amino acids. Written as DNA, the CDR3 is TGTGCCAGCAGCCGGACCACAGATATGCAGTATTTT. Amino acid sequence: CASSRTTDMQYF.

The chain couples TRBV20-1 to TRBJ2-4; maybe TRBD1 (5 bases). The J call may be in error: the DNA end matches TRBJ2-7 better. The CDR3 covers 13 residues. Germline CDR1 is DFQATT and CDR2 is SNEGSKA (reference sequence). CDR3 nucleotide sequence: TGCAGTGCTAGAGAATACAGGACCTACGAGCAGTACTTC. Translation gives CSAREYRTYEQYF.

The rearrangement joins TRBV20-1 to TRBJ2-7; D not resolved. Germline CDR1 and CDR2: DFQATT and SNEGSKA (reference sequence). This CDR3 is built from 15 residues. With 3 bases removed from V and 2 bases from J, the gap between germline ends came to 17 bases. The CDR3 spells CSARGKEIETYEQYF. The CDR3 DNA reads TGCAGTGCTAGGGGGAAGGAGATCGAGACCTACGAGCAGTACTTC.

This clonotype appeared a few times. The V and J genes are TRBV7-2 and TRBJ2-1; TRBD2 agrees at 7 bases. The V segment lost 3 bases and the J segment 6 bases; nucleotides outside the gene matches: 11. Germline V gives CDR1 SGHTA, CDR2 FQGNSA. This CDR3 spans 16 amino acids. In nucleotides, the CDR3 is TGTGCCAGCAGCTTCCATCCCTTCGGGGGGTCCAATGAGCAGTTCTTC. It codes for CASSFHPFGGSNEQFF.

The chain couples TRBV20-1 to TRBJ1-1, with D tentatively TRBD1 (6 bases). With 6 bases removed from V and 4 bases from J, the gap between germline ends came to 15 bases. This CDR3 contains 13 residues. Germline V lookup: CDR1 DFQATT, CDR2 SNEGSKA (reference sequence). CDR3 bases: TGCAGTGCCATCAGGGGAGGGAGCACTGAAGCTTTCTTT. Translating gives CSAIRGGSTEAFF.

On this clonotype: One end of the junction does not line up with germline, which may come from a read error. The V call is TRBV7-3, the J call TRBJ2-1, with D perhaps TRBD2 (5 bases). The CDR3 length is 14 residues. CDR1 and CDR2 (germline): SGHTA, FQGTGA. The CDR3 here is CTSSAHVLADEQFF. Here the CDR3 DNA reads TGTACCAGCAGCGCACACGTCCTAGCCGATGAGCAGTTCTTC.

This clonotype was found a few times. This chain joins TRBV12-5 and TRBJ2-7; 8 nucleotides line up with TRBD2. V shed 7 bases, J shed 0 bases, and the junction held 11 bases outside the gene matches. The CDR3 runs to 16 residues. CDR1 is LGHNT and CDR2 is FRNRAP in the germline V gene. The CDR3: CASAPQNSGVSYEQYF. The CDR3 bases are TGTGCTAGTGCTCCACAGAATAGCGGGGTCTCCTACGAGCAGTACTTC.

The V and J genes are TRBV9 and TRBJ2-7; either TRBD1 or TRBD2 may fit D (7 bases each). The CDR3 is 14 residues long. CDR1 is SGDLS, CDR2 YYNGEE, per germline. V was trimmed by 0 bases and J by 6 bases, leaving 13 bases between them. The CDR3 loop is CASSVGGGGFEQYF. The CDR3 DNA is TGTGCCAGCAGCGTAGGGGGAGGGGGCTTCGAGCAGTACTTC.

This clonotype was observed a handful of times. The chain has TRBV7-2 and TRBJ2-3, with 8 bases that match TRBD2. V dropped 5 bases and J dropped 2; count of bases not matched to a gene: 6. Germline loops: CDR1 SGHTA, CDR2 FQGNSA. The CDR3 consists of 15 residues. This CDR3 is CASSLRTSSTDTQYF. CDR3 nucleotide sequence: TGTGCCAGCAGCCTCCGGACTAGCTCCACAGATACGCAGTATTTT.

This chain links TRBV25-1 with TRBJ2-1; D gene ambiguous. The DNA end lines up better with TRBJ2-7; the J call may be wrong. This CDR3 comprises 12 residues. Germline loops: CDR1 MGHDK, CDR2 SYGVNS. The DNA for the CDR3 is TGTGCCAGTGGTTGGAGCTACAATGAGCAGTACTTC. This encodes CASGWSYNEQYF.

The chain links TRBV27 to TRBJ2-5; D gene unclear. V was cut by 8 bases and J by 5 bases, with 15 bases left in between. Looked up from germline, CDR1 is MNHEY and CDR2 is SMNVEV (reference sequence). The CDR3 contains 13 residues. The CDR3 region is CASRATAKETQYF. The CDR3 region has the DNA TGTGCCAGCCGCGCCACTGCCAAGGAGACCCAGTACTTC.

A few counts support this clonotype. This chain connects TRBV10-3 to TRBJ2-1, with TRBD2 matching 7 bases. From germline, CDR1 is ENHRY and CDR2 SYGVKD. The CDR3 loop spans 13 amino acids. The V segment lost 0 bases and the J segment 8 bases; nucleotides outside the gene matches: 1. CDR3 sequence (DNA): TGTGCCATCAGTGAGTCCCGGGGGGATGAGCAGTTCTTC. This sequence encodes CAISESRGDEQFF.